The TCR beta chain under discussion was sequenced for a study of post-analysis software for immune sequencing data (dated by TCRdb to about 2015). A note on the overall study: Recorded disease courses included relapsing-remitting, secondary progressive and progressive-relapsing multiple sclerosis, with some patients lacking subtype annotation. Patient repertoires were compared against about twelve previously published healthy control repertoires from donors aged about 6 to 27 years. A subset of samples was prepared in parallel using single-end sample barcoding, then pooled and co-amplified after Illumina adapter ligation. On the study overall, not on this receptor specifically: Multiple sclerosis patients had significantly lower normalized Chao1 diversity than controls, a result that suggests substantial peripheral T-cell clonal expansion. Direct clustering with F measure showed strong co-clustering of samples prepared in the same batch, prompting a batch-effect correction. Patients showed significantly higher frequencies than controls for several TRBV segments, among them TRBV5-6, TRBV5-1 and TRBV20-1. The control group was slightly older than the multiple sclerosis patient group.

The CDR3 goes from the cysteine to the phenylalanine over 13 residues. CDR3 DNA only is kept here, 39 bases in frame from base 1. From a lookup of the germline V gene (reference sequence), CDR1 and CDR2 are SEHNR and FQNEAQ. Trimming removed 0 bases from V and 10 bases from J; the gene matches leave 3 bases unexplained. Libraries were prepared through PCR. The sequencer listed for this sample is Illumina HiSeq 2500. Unique molecular identifiers were incorporated into TCR beta cDNA libraries to reduce PCR and sequencing biases. Per 1 to 10 million input T cells, roughly 500,000 cDNA molecules were obtained, such that each molecule approximated one T cell. The patient libraries were prepared and sequenced using the same protocol as the earlier healthy control dataset. Samples belonging to the same batch were prepared together, multiplexed and sequenced on a shared HiSeq lane. As for the original processing: Raw barcoded reads were processed with MIGEC, and single-read molecular identifier groups were discarded before consensus assembly and CDR3 extraction. Clonotype tables were post-analysed with VDJtools, normalizing diversity by down-sampling all datasets to the smallest sample size. In repertoire overlap clustering, CDR3 amino acid sequences, but not nucleotide sequences, were matched to correct batch-related cross-sample contamination. TCRdb reanalyzed the raw reads on its own, using fastp at Q25 for trimming and MiXCR for clone calling, and kept in-frame beta chains. Rows are unified per CDR3 protein, each entry keeping the most common DNA and genes. The V and J calls and clone size are TCRdb's, not the authors'. This sample is represented by about 820,000 distinct CDR3 sequences; approximately 53% of them were singletons. Clones ranked in the top ten supply about 4.8% of the sample.

To demonstrate the VDJtools post-analysis software, TCR beta repertoires were profiled from the peripheral blood of about 13 young patients with multiple sclerosis. The multiple sclerosis patients were children and adolescents between roughly 6 and 17 years of age. This clonotype occurred once. The specificity of this receptor is unknown. It has no much larger one-base neighbor in the sample; base qualities were not kept. The chain is made from TRBV7-9 and TRBJ2-1, and TRBD1 matches 7 of the central bases. What was sequenced was blood. The origin of this receptor is a girl aged 10 to 17 with multiple sclerosis. The CDR3 here reads CASSLAPGQEQFF. In nucleotides, the sequence is TGTGCCAGCAGCTTAGCCCCGGGACAGGAGCAGTTCTTC. When the CDR3 is completed using the reference TRBV7-9 and TRBJ2-1 genes on either side, the full variable domain is DTGVSQNPRHKITKRGQNVTFRCDPISEHNRLYWYRQTLGQGPEFLTYFQNEAQLEKSRLLSDRFSAERPKGSFSTLEIQRTEQGDSAMYLCASSLAPGQEQFFGPGTRLTVL.